Listed below are T cell receptor beta chains from one sample, sequenced in a study of glioma-infiltrating T cells after dendritic cell vaccination. Produced via immunoSEQ multiplex PCR; TCRdb's table is partial and in-frame only. The table records about 100,000 clones, 79% of them present only once. The specimen comprised blood, sampled before dendritic cell vaccination. Receptors originate from a human donor with glioblastoma. Each CDR3 is given with its conserved first and last residue. The D gene is left open where the match is weak. Size is omitted from some rows. Given values are once, few, many or a class for expanded clones.

clone_size,j_call,d_call,v_call,cdr3_nt,cdr3_aa
once,TRBJ2-7,TRBD1,TRBV19,TGTGCCAGTAGTAGCCGGGACAGGAACCAGGGCTCCTACGAGCAGTACTTC,CASSSRDRNQGSYEQYF
few,TRBJ1-1,NA,TRBV6-6,TGTGCCAGCTTCACCGGGGTTCGGAACACTGAAGCTTTCTTT,CASFTGVRNTEAFF
NA,TRBJ2-5,TRBD1,TRBV5-1,TGCGCCAGCAGCTTGGGCACAGGGGCAGAGACCCAGTACTTC,CASSLGTGAETQYF
NA,TRBJ1-1,NA,TRBV9,TGTGCCAGCAGCGTAGGATCACTTGGGAACACTGAAGCTTTCTTT,CASSVGSLGNTEAFF
NA,TRBJ2-1,NA,TRBV18,TGTGCCAGCTCACCCGAGATCTCCTACAATGAGCAGTTCTTC,CASSPEISYNEQFF
NA,TRBJ1-2,NA,TRBV2,TGTGCCAGCAGTGATGAGGGAAGTGGCTACACCTTC,CASSDEGSGYTF
NA,TRBJ2-7,NA,TRBV7-9,TGTGCCAGCAGCTTAGGCACTTTAGCCGTCTCCTACGAGCAGTACTTC,CASSLGTLAVSYEQYF
NA,TRBJ1-4,NA,TRBV10-3,TGTGCCATCAGTGACGGGGAGGAAAAACTGTTTTTT,CAISDGEEKLFF
NA,TRBJ2-4,NA,TRBV5-1,TGCGCCAGCAGCCGGGGACTGCTTGAGGACATTCAGTACTTC,CASSRGLLEDIQYF
NA,TRBJ2-1,NA,TRBV6-5,TGTGCCAGCAGCAATGGGCCTAGGGGGGAGCAGTTCTTC,CASSNGPRGEQFF
NA,TRBJ2-1,TRBD2,TRBV27,TGTGCCAGCAGTCCACGGGGGGGCCACCGGAGCAATGAGCAGTTCTTC,CASSPRGGHRSNEQFF
many,TRBJ2-3,NA,TRBV5-1,TGCGCCAGCAGCCTAGTTAAGGCGGGTAGCACAGATACGCAGTATTTT,CASSLVKAGSTDTQYF
NA,TRBJ2-5,NA,TRBV7-9,TGTGCCAGCAGCCTACGGAGCGGTATGTTGGAGACCCAGTACTTC,CASSLRSGMLETQYF
NA,TRBJ2-5,NA,TRBV5-1,TGCGCCAGCAGCTTGGACAGGGTGGAGACCCAGTACTTC,CASSLDRVETQYF
NA,TRBJ1-1,TRBD1,TRBV19,TGTGCCAGTACCCAGGGGGCGCGGGGTGAAGCTTTCTTT,CASTQGARGEAFF
few,TRBJ1-1,TRBD1,TRBV6-5,TGTGCCAGCAGTTACGAAAGACAGGGGAGAAGAGCTTTCTTT,CASSYERQGRRAFF
NA,TRBJ2-7,NA,TRBV5-1,TGCGCCAGCAGCCGATCGACGAACCAACTAATACTTGACGACTACGAGCAGTACTTC,CASSRSTNQLILDDYEQYF
few,TRBJ2-1,TRBD2,TRBV9,TGTGCCAGCAGCGCTAGCGGGAGGGCGGGCAATGAGCAGTTCTTC,CASSASGRAGNEQFF
NA,TRBJ2-7,NA,TRBV5-4,TGTGCCAGCAGCCGAGGCGGGGCCGAGCAGTACTTC,CASSRGGAEQYF
NA,TRBJ2-3,TRBD2,TRBV5-4,TGTGCCAGCAGCCCAAGGACTAGCGGGGGGACAAATACGCAGTATTTT,CASSPRTSGGTNTQYF
NA,TRBJ2-7,NA,TRBV6-6,TGTGCCAGCAGTTTACTAGTTGGGGTTTACGAGCAGTACTTC,CASSLLVGVYEQYF
NA,TRBJ1-5,NA,TRBV5-8,TGTGCCAGCACCTCGGGTGTAAATGCCCATCAGCCCCAGCATTTT,CASTSGVNAHQPQHF
once,TRBJ2-2,TRBD1,TRBV2,TGTGCCAGCAGTGAATTAGGACAGGGTAAAGTCGTCGGGGAGCTGTTTTTT,CASSELGQGKVVGELFF
NA,TRBJ1-2,TRBD1,TRBV7-3,TGTGCCAGCAGCCTGACAGGGGGGGGCGGCTACACCTTC,CASSLTGGGGYTF
NA,TRBJ1-3,NA,TRBV6-5,TGTGCCAGCGGGCAGGGGTTCTCTGGAAACACCATATATTTT,CASGQGFSGNTIYF
NA,TRBJ2-1,TRBD2,TRBV5-8,TGTGCCAGCAGCTCAATGGGACTAGCGGGGGGGACCTCCTACAATGAGCAGTTCTTC,CASSSMGLAGGTSYNEQFF
few,TRBJ2-5,NA,TRBV29-1,TGCAGCGTTCTGCAAGAGACCCAGTACTTC,CSVLQETQYF
NA,TRBJ2-1,NA,TRBV4-2,TGTGCCAGCAGCTCAGGGCCACTCTACAATGAGCAGTTCTTC,CASSSGPLYNEQFF
once,TRBJ1-6,NA,TRBV30,TGTGCCTGGGGGACAAATGGAGATTCACCCCTCCACTTT,CAWGTNGDSPLHF
NA,TRBJ2-5,NA,TRBV14,TGTGCCAGCAGCCAAGGACCCAGGGGTATCGCAGAGACCCAGTACTTC,CASSQGPRGIAETQYF
NA,TRBJ2-3,TRBD1,TRBV15,TGTGCCACCAGCGGACAGGGGATCTCAGATACGCAGTATTTT,CATSGQGISDTQYF
NA,TRBJ2-5,TRBD2,TRBV29-1,TGCAGCGTTGCGGGGACTAGCGGGAGCCAAGAGACCCAGTACTTC,CSVAGTSGSQETQYF
NA,TRBJ2-3,NA,TRBV18,TGTGCCAGCTCCGGAGCGGAGGCTAGCACAGATACGCAGTATTTT,CASSGAEASTDTQYF
NA,TRBJ2-5,TRBD2,TRBV30,TGTGCCTGGAGTACTAGCGGGGGGAGGGAGACCCAGTACTTC,CAWSTSGGRETQYF
NA,TRBJ1-4,TRBD1,TRBV19,TGTGCCAGTAGTAGCGGGGACAGTAATGAAAAACTGTTTTTT,CASSSGDSNEKLFF
NA,TRBJ2-7,NA,TRBV27,TGTGCCAGCATAGGAGGAGACTACGAGCAGTACTTC,CASIGGDYEQYF
NA,TRBJ2-1,NA,TRBV7-9,TGTGCCAGCAGCTTAGGACTTTCTTCCTACAATGAGCAGTTCTTC,CASSLGLSSYNEQFF
NA,TRBJ2-1,TRBD2,TRBV18,TGTGCCAGCTCACAAAGAGGGCTAGCGGGGACACACTCCTACAATGAGCAGTTCTTC,CASSQRGLAGTHSYNEQFF
NA,TRBJ1-4,TRBD1,TRBV5-1,TGCGCCAGCAGCACCGGACAGGGGGTCGAAAAACTGTTTTTT,CASSTGQGVEKLFF
NA,TRBJ2-3,TRBD2,TRBV5-6,TGTGCCAGCAGCTTGGGACTAGCGGGGGGGCGGGGCACAGATACGCAGTATTTT,CASSLGLAGGRGTDTQYF
NA,TRBJ1-5,NA,TRBV7-9,TGTGCCAGCAGCGGCCCCCCGGAAGAGGGAGGTCAGCCCCAGCATTTT,CASSGPPEEGGQPQHF
NA,TRBJ2-1,NA,TRBV4-1,TGCGCCAGCAGCCCGGGAGTGGTTCCAAGCTCCTACAATGAGCAGTTCTTC,CASSPGVVPSSYNEQFF
NA,TRBJ1-6,NA,TRBV4-1,TGCGCCAGCAGCCTGCTTTTGGGGTCAGGGCCTAATTCACCCCTCCACTTT,CASSLLLGSGPNSPLHF
few,TRBJ2-2,NA,TRBV6-4,TGTGCCAGCAGCCCCGGACAGTACACCGGGGAGCTGTTTTTT,CASSPGQYTGELFF
NA,TRBJ2-1,TRBD1,TRBV5-1,TGCGCCAGCAGCTCGAATCGGGACAGCCTGTACAATGAGCAGTTCTTC,CASSSNRDSLYNEQFF
few,TRBJ2-5,NA,TRBV28,TGTGCCAGCAACTCACAGGTTGGCTCCCTGGAGACCCAGTACTTC,CASNSQVGSLETQYF
NA,TRBJ2-7,NA,TRBV10-3,TGTGCCATCAGTGAATTAAGCTTCATCAACGAGCAGTACTTC,CAISELSFINEQYF
NA,TRBJ2-1,NA,TRBV7-8,TGTGCCAGCAGCTTCGGGCCTCGGGGTGGCTATGAGCAGTTCTTC,CASSFGPRGGYEQFF
NA,TRBJ1-1,TRBD1,TRBV2,TGTGCCAGCAGTCCTCGACAGGGAGCGTACACTGAAGCTTTCTTT,CASSPRQGAYTEAFF
few,TRBJ2-1,NA,TRBV6-5,TGTGCCAGCAGTTCCCCCGGGCGGGGATCTTACAATGAGCAGTTCTTC,CASSSPGRGSYNEQFF
NA,TRBJ2-1,TRBD2,TRBV15,TGTGCCACCAGCAGAGATCCCGGCCTAGCGGGGGAGAGAAATGAGCAGTTCTTC,CATSRDPGLAGERNEQFF
NA,TRBJ1-4,TRBD1,TRBV14,TGTGCCAGCAGCCAAGGAGGGACAGCCGTTAGGGCAACTAATGAAAAACTGTTTTTT,CASSQGGTAVRATNEKLFF
NA,TRBJ1-2,TRBD1,TRBV6-5,TGTGCCAGCAGTTACTCAAGAGGGGGCGGTGGCTACACCTTC,CASSYSRGGGGYTF
NA,TRBJ2-4,TRBD1,TRBV10-3,TGTGCCATCAGGCAGGACAGGGGAGCCAAAAACATTCAGTACTTC,CAIRQDRGAKNIQYF
NA,TRBJ1-1,NA,TRBV5-1,TGCGCCAGCAGCTGGCCGGACAGCCTGAACACTGAAGCTTTCTTT,CASSWPDSLNTEAFF
NA,TRBJ1-5,NA,TRBV5-1,TGCGCCAGCAGCCCGGGATTAAGGGATCAGCCCCAGCATTTT,CASSPGLRDQPQHF